These 4 T cell receptor beta chains share one sample of origin, sequenced in a study of blood T cell repertoires in COVID-19. Here immunoSEQ multiplex PCR was the method, and the copy in TCRdb shows in-frame clones only, minus some. Here the sample spans 100,000 to 150,000 clones, approximately 81% being singletons. The specimen sequenced was peripheral blood. These TCRs come from a man in his fifties or sixties with acute or convalescent COVID-19.

This clone was found a few times. Other DNA variants within this sample encode the same CDR3. The genes are TRBV11-2 and TRBJ1-2; TRBD1 matches 9 bases. Trimming cost V 1 base and J 3 bases; bases outside gene matches: 0. The CDR3 length is 14 residues. The germline V gene has CDR1 SGHAT and CDR2 FQNNGV. CDR3 sequence reads: CASSLGQGDYGYTF. CDR3 DNA sequence: TGTGCCAGCAGCTTAGGACAGGGGGACTATGGCTACACCTTC.

The sample holds a few counts of this clone. The rearrangement joins TRBV12-5 to TRBJ1-1; a possible D gene is TRBD1 (5 bases). The V end lost 2 bases, the J end lost 0 bases, and 13 bases lay between the germline ends. CDR1 is LGHNT and CDR2 is FRNRAP in the germline V gene. CDR3 length equals 16 residues. CDR3 sequence (DNA): TGTGCTAGTGGTTTGAGGCAGGGATCCTTGAACACTGAAGCTTTCTTT. It yields the protein CASGLRQGSLNTEAFF. The full variable domain, completed using reference TRBV12-5 and TRBJ1-1, is DARVTQTPRHKVTEMGQEVTMRCQPILGHNTVFWYRQTMMQGLELLAYFRNRAPLDDSGMPKDRFSAEMPDATLATLKIQPSEPRDSAVYFCASGLRQGSLNTEAFFGQGTRLTVV.

J is TRBJ1-5 and V is TRBV11-3; the D is unclear. Per the germline V gene, CDR1 is SGHNT and CDR2 is YENEEA. V was trimmed by 1 base and J by 2 bases, leaving 9 bases between them. The CDR3 sequence is 15 residues long. CDR3 amino acids: CASSLGGSGNQPQHF. The CDR3 DNA follows: TGTGCCAGCAGCTTAGGAGGCAGCGGCAATCAGCCCCAGCATTTT.

The chain couples TRBV12-3 or TRBV12-4 to TRBJ2-7; D is undetermined. V lost 5 bases to trimming and J lost 3 bases, with 11 bases between them. CDR3 length: 13 residues. CDR3 loop: CASSPDTNYEQYF. In DNA, the CDR3 is TGTGCCAGCAGTCCCGACACGAACTACGAGCAGTACTTC.